These 8 T cell receptor beta chains were sequenced from one sample in a study of CD8+CD57+ T cells in acquired aplastic anemia. For CDR3 and TCR beta VDJ profiling, genomic DNA was the template used. TCRdb re-called the reads with MiXCR, one entry per CDR3 protein. Here the sample spans around 500,000 distinct CDR3 sequences, approximately 32% being singletons. Before being chosen for sequencing, patients had shown CD8+CD57+ cell expansion by flow cytometry. Material: sorted CD4+, CD8+, or CD8+CD57+ T cells (not recorded which) from PBMCs. These TCRs come from a human donor with aplastic anemia.

This clonotype was observed a few times. This chain connects TRBV5-4 to TRBJ1-2; 9 nucleotides agree with TRBD1. Germline V CDR1 and CDR2: SGHNT, YYREEE (reference sequence). There are 15 residues in the CDR3. V gave up 3 bases and J gave up 6 bases; unmatched junction bases: 9. CDR3 nucleotide sequence: TGTGCCAGCAGCTGGGACAGGGAGGGGGGAAATGGCTACACCTTC. This translates into CASSWDREGGNGYTF.

This clonotype occurred a few times. This chain uses TRBV6-5 with TRBJ1-1; D ambiguous. In germline, CDR1 is MNHEY, CDR2 SVGAGI. Between the trimmed V and J ends, which lost 0 bases and 2 bases, there was a span of 7 bases. This CDR3 spans 14 amino acids. CDR3 in amino acids: CASSYSNLNTEAFF. The DNA for the CDR3 is TGTGCCAGCAGTTACTCAAACTTAAACACTGAAGCTTTCTTT.

This clonotype appeared many times. The chain uses TRBV25-1 and TRBJ2-5; 7 nucleotides agree with TRBD1. CDR1 and CDR2 (germline): MGHDK, SYGVNS. There are 16 residues in the CDR3. Trimming at V came to 0 bases and at J to 4 bases, leaving 8 bases not matched to a gene. CDR3 residues: CASSEYKGAWGETQYF. The CDR3 nucleotides read TGTGCCAGCAGTGAATATAAGGGGGCGTGGGGAGAGACCCAGTACTTC.

This clonotype was counted at least ten times. The gene calls are TRBV7-6 and TRBJ2-3; TRBD2 matches 13 bases. This CDR3 comprises 18 residues. Trimming at V came to 2 bases and at J to 3 bases, leaving 8 bases not matched to a gene. Germline values: CDR1 SGHVS, CDR2 FNYEAQ. CDR3 nucleotide sequence: TGTGCCAGCAGCTTAAGGACTAGCGGGAGCTTTAGTACAGATACGCAGTATTTT. Protein product: CASSLRTSGSFSTDTQYF.

This clonotype was observed many times. The V and J genes are TRBV29-1 and TRBJ1-2; the D gene is possibly TRBD1 (5 bases). V gave up 0 bases and J gave up 7 bases, with 12 bases separating them. The CDR3 has 13 residues. CDR1 and CDR2 (germline): SQVTM, ANQGSEA. In DNA, the CDR3 is TGCAGCGTTGAAGATCGGTCCGGGGGTGGCTACACCTTC. This encodes CSVEDRSGGGYTF.

This clonotype was detected only once. At one boundary the junction diverges from the germline segment, which might be a read error. The rearrangement joins TRBV15 to TRBJ1-6; the D is unclear. The CDR3 loop spans 14 amino acids. Germline lookup yields CDR1 LNHNV and CDR2 YYDKDF (reference sequence). This CDR3 reads CATSSRHTGSPLHF. CDR3 DNA sequence: TGCGCCACCAGCAGTAGACACACGGGATCACCCCTCCACTTT.

This clonotype was seen ten or more times. CDR3 DNA sequence: TGCAGTGCTCCTAGGCGGCGGGCTGAACCTTACGAGCAGTACTTC. As protein: CSAPRRRAEPYEQYF. This rearrangement joins TRBV20-1 to TRBJ2-7; maybe TRBD2 (5 bases). This CDR3 is built from 15 residues. The germline gives CDR1 DFQATT, CDR2 SNEGSKA (reference sequence). Between the trimmed V and J ends, which lost 5 bases and 4 bases, there was a span of 21 bases.

The V and J genes are TRBV20-1 and TRBJ1-1, with D unresolved. Trimming took 3 bases from V and 3 from J, leaving 17 bases between them. CDR1 DFQATT and CDR2 SNEGSKA come from the germline V gene (reference sequence). The CDR3 covers 15 residues. This CDR3 is CSARALGERYTEAFF. The CDR3 nucleotides read TGCAGTGCTAGGGCCCTTGGGGAGAGATACACTGAAGCTTTCTTT.